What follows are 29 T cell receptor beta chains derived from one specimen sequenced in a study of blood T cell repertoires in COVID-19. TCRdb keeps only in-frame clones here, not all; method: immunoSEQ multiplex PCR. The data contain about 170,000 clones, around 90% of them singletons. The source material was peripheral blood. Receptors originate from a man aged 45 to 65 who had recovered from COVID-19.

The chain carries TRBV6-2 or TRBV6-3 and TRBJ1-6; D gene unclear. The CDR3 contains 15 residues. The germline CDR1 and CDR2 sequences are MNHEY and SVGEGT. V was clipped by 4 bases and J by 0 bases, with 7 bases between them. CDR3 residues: CASSFSSSYNSPLHF. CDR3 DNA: TGTGCCAGCAGTTTCTCGAGCTCCTATAATTCACCCCTCCACTTT.

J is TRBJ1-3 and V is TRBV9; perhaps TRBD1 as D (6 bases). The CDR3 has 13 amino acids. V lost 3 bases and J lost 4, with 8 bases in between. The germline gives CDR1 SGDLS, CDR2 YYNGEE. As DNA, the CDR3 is TGTGCCAGCAGCGGGGGGCTGGGAAACACCATATATTTT. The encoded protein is CASSGGLGNTIYF.

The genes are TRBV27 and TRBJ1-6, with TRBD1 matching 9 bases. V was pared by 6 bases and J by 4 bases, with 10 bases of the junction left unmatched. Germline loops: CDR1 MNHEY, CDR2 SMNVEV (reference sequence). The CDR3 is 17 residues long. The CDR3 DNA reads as TGTGCCAGCAGGAAGCTATCGGGACAGGGATATAATTCACCCCTCCACTTT. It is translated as CASRKLSGQGYNSPLHF.

CDR3 in DNA: TGTGCCAGCTCACCATCACAAGAGACCCAGTACTTC. As protein: CASSPSQETQYF. The V gene is TRBV18, the J gene TRBJ2-5; D is undetermined. From germline, CDR1 is KGHSH and CDR2 LQKENI. The CDR3 spans 12 residues. With 2 bases removed from V and 2 bases from J, the gap between germline ends came to 3 bases.

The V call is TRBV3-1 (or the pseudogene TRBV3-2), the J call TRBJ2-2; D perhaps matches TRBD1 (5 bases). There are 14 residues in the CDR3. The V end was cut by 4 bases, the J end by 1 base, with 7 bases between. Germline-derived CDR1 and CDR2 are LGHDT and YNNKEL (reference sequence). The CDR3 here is CASSPTVNTGELFF. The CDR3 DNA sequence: TGTGCCAGCAGCCCGACAGTGAACACCGGGGAGCTGTTTTTT.

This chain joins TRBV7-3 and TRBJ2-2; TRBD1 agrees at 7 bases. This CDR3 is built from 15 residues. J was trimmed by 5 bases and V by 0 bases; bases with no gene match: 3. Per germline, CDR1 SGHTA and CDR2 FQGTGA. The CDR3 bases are TGTGCCAGCAGCTTAACGACAGGGTTTACCGGGGAGCTGTTTTTT. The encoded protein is CASSLTTGFTGELFF.

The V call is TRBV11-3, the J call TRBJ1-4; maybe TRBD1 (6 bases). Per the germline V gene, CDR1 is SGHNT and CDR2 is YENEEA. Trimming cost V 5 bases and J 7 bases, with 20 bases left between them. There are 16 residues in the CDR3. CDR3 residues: CASSPQSSGGGEKLFF. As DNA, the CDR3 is TGTGCCAGCAGCCCCCAGTCCTCGGGAGGGGGTGAAAAACTGTTTTTT.

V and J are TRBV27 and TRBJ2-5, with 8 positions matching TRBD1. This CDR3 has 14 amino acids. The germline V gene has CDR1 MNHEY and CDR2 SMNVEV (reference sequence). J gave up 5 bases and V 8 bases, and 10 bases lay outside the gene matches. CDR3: CASGWTGKGETQYF. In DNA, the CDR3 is TGTGCCAGCGGATGGACAGGGAAAGGGGAGACCCAGTACTTC.

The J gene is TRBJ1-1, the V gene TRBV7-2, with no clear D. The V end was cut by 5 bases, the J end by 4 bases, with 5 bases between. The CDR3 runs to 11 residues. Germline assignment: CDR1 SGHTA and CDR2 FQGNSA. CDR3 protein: CASSQFTEAFF. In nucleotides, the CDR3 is TGTGCCAGCAGCCAATTCACTGAAGCTTTCTTT.

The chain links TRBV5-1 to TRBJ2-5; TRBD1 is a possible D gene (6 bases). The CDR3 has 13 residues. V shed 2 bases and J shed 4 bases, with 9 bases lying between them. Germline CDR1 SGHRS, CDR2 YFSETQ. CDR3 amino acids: CASSFGGPETQYF. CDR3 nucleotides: TGCGCCAGCAGCTTTGGGGGCCCAGAGACCCAGTACTTC.

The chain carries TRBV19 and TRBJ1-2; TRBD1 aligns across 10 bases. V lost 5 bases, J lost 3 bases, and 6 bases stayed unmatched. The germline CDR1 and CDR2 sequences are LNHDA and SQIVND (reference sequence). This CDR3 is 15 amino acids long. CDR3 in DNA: TGTGCCAGTAGTGTCGACAGGGGGCCCGACTATGGCTACACCTTC. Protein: CASSVDRGPDYGYTF.

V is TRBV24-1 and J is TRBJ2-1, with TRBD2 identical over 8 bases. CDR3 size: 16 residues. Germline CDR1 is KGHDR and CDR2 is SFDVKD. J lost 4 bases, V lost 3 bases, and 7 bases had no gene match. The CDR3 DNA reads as TGTGCCACCAGTGATAAAGTAGCGGGGAAATACAATGAGCAGTTCTTC. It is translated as CATSDKVAGKYNEQFF.

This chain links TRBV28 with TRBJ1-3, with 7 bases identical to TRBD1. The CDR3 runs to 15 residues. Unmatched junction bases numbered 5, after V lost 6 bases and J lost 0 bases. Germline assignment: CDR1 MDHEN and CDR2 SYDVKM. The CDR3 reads CASRLQGFSGNTIYF. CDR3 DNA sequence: TGTGCCAGCAGGTTACAGGGGTTCTCTGGAAACACCATATATTTT.

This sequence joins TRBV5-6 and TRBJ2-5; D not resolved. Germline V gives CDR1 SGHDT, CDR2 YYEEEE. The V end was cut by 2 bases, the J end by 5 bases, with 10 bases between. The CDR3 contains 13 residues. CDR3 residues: CASSLDSSETQYF. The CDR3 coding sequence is TGTGCCAGCAGCTTAGACTCGTCCGAGACCCAGTACTTC.

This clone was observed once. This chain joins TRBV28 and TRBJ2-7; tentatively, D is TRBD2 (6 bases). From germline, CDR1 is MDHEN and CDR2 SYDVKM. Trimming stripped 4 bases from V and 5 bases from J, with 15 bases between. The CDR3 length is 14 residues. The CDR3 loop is CASSSLAGKDEQYF. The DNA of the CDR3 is TGTGCCAGCAGTTCCCTGGCGGGGAAGGACGAGCAGTACTTC. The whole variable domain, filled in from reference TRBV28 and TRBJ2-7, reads DVKVTQSSRYLVKRTGEKVFLECVQDMDHENMFWYRQDPGLGLRLIYFSYDVKMKEKGDIPEGYSVSREKKERFSLILESASTNQTSMYLCASSSLAGKDEQYFGPGTRLTVT.

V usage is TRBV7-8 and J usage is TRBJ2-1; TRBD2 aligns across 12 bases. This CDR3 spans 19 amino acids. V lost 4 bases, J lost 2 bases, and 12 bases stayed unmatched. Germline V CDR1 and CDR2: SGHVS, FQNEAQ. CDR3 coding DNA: TGTGCCAGCAGCTCAACACCCGGGACTAGCGGGTTCACCTACAATGAGCAGTTCTTC. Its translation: CASSSTPGTSGFTYNEQFF.

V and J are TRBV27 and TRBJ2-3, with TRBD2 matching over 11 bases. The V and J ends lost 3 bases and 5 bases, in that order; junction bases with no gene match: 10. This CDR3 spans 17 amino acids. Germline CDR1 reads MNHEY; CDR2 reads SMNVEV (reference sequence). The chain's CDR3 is CASSFQLAGGRGDTQYF. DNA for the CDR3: TGTGCCAGCAGTTTCCAGTTAGCGGGAGGGCGCGGAGATACGCAGTATTTT.

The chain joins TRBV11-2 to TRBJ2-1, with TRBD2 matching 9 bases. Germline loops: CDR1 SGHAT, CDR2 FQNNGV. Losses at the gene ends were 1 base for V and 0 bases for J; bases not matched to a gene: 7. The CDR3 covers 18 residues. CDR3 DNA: TGTGCCAGCAGCTTAGTTGCCTCTAGCGGGATCTCCTACAATGAGCAGTTCTTC. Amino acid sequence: CASSLVASSGISYNEQFF.

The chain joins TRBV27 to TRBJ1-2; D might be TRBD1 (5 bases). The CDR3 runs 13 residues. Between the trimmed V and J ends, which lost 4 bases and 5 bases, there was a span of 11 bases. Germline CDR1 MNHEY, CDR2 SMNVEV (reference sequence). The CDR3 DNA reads TGTGCCAGCAGTTCTGACAGTAAATATGGCTACACCTTC. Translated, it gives CASSSDSKYGYTF.

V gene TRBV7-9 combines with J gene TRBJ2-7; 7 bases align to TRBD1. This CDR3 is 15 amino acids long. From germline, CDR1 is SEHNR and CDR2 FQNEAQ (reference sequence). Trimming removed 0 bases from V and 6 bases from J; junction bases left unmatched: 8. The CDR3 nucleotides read TGTGCCAGCAGCTTAGCAGGGGGCGGCTTCGGCGAGCAGTACTTC. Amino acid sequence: CASSLAGGGFGEQYF.

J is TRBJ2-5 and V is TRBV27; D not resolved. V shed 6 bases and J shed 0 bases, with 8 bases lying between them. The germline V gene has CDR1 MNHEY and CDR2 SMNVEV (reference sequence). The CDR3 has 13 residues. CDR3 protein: CASRQTNQETQYF. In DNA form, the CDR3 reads TGTGCCAGCAGACAAACGAACCAAGAGACCCAGTACTTC.

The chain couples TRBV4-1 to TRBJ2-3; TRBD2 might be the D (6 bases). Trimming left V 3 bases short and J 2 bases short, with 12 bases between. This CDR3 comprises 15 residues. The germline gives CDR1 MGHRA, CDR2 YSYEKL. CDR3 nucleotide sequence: TGCGCCAGCAGCCAGGATAGCGGCGCCACAGATACGCAGTATTTT. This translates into CASSQDSGATDTQYF.

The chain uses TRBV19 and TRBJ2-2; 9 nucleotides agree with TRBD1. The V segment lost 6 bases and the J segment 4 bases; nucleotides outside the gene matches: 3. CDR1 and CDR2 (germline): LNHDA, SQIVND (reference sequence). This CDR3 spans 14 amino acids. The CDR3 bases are TGTGCCAGTAGAACAGGGGGCGGCACCGGGGAGCTGTTTTTT. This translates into CASRTGGGTGELFF. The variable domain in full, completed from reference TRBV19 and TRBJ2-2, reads DGGITQSPKYLFRKEGQNVTLSCEQNLNHDAMYWYRQDPGQGLRLIYYSQIVNDFQKGDIAEGYSVSREKKESFPLTVTSAQKNPTAFYLCASRTGGGTGELFFGEGSRLTVL.

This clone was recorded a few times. CDR3 nucleotides: TGTGCCAGCAGATGGACGGAGCGGGGGGGACCTCGAGACACCGGGGAGCTGTTTTTT. It yields the protein CASRWTERGGPRDTGELFF. The genes are TRBV7-9 and TRBJ2-2; 10 bases map to TRBD2. From germline, CDR1 is SEHNR and CDR2 FQNEAQ (reference sequence). Trimming cost V 6 bases and J 3 bases; bases outside gene matches: 16. CDR3 length: 19 residues.

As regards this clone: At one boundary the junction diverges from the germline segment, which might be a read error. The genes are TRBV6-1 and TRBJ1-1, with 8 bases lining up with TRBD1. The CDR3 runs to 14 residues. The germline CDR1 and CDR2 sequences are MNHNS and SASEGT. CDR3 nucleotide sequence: TGTGCCAGCAGAGAAGGGACAGGTAACACTGAAGCTTTCTTT. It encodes CASREGTGNTEAFF.

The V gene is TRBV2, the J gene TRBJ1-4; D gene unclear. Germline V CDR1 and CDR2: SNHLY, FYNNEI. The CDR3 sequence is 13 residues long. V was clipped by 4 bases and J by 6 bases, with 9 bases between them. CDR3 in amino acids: CASSAIQYEKLFF. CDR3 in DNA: TGTGCCAGCAGTGCTATCCAATATGAAAAACTGTTTTTT.

This CDR3 is CASSEQGMNYGYTF. The CDR3 coding sequence is TGTGCCAGCAGTGAACAGGGTATGAACTATGGCTACACCTTC. This chain links TRBV2 with TRBJ1-2; perhaps TRBD1 as D (5 bases). Per germline, CDR1 SNHLY and CDR2 FYNNEI. This CDR3 spans 14 amino acids. V gave up 2 bases and J gave up 2 bases, with 9 bases separating them.

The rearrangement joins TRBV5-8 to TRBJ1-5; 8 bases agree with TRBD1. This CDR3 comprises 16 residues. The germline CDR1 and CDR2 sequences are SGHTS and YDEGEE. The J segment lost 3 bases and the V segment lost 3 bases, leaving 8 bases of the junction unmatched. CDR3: CASSSRTGPYNQPQHF. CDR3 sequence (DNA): TGTGCCAGCAGCTCCCGGACAGGGCCGTACAATCAGCCCCAGCATTTT.

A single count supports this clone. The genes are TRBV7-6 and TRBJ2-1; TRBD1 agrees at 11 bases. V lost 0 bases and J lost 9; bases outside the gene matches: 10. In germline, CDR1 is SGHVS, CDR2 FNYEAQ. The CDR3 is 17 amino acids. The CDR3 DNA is TGTGCCAGCAGCTTAGCGCTTGGGACAGGGGGGATCAGTGAGCAGTTCTTC. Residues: CASSLALGTGGISEQFF.